Listed below are T cell receptor beta chains from one sample, sequenced in a study of OX40 agonist ivuxolimab in advanced cancers. Profiled with immunoSEQ multiplex PCR; TCRdb holds only in-frame clones, not every one. The sample has more than 55,000 clones; more than 75% are singletons. Specimen: CD4+ or CD8+ T cells sorted from blood, collected in a trial of the OX40 agonist ivuxolimab. These receptors all come from an adult with an advanced solid tumor such as melanoma, head and neck, liver or kidney cancer. Each CDR3 is given with its conserved first and last residue. Fields, in order: V gene, J gene, D gene, CDR3 protein. The D gene is left open where the match is weak.

v_gene: TRBV7-3; j_gene: TRBJ2-1; d_gene: NA; CDR3aa: CASSSSPSSDSYNEQFF
v_gene: TRBV5-1; j_gene: TRBJ2-1; d_gene: TRBD2; CDR3aa: CASSLVGSSGNEQFF
v_gene: TRBV5-6; j_gene: TRBJ1-2; d_gene: NA; CDR3aa: CASSLGGDGYTF
v_gene: TRBV5-1; j_gene: TRBJ2-2; d_gene: TRBD1; CDR3aa: CASSQGQANTGELFF
v_gene: TRBV28; j_gene: TRBJ2-7; d_gene: TRBD1; CDR3aa: CASKSHDRAEQYF
v_gene: TRBV28; j_gene: TRBJ1-1; d_gene: NA; CDR3aa: CASSVAIVAFF
v_gene: TRBV7-2; j_gene: TRBJ1-5; d_gene: NA; CDR3aa: CASSLAMAQPQHF
v_gene: TRBV14; j_gene: TRBJ1-2; d_gene: NA; CDR3aa: CASSQWSGPYGYTF
v_gene: TRBV7-3; j_gene: TRBJ2-5; d_gene: TRBD1; CDR3aa: CASSVGTGAETQYF
v_gene: TRBV6-1; j_gene: TRBJ1-3; d_gene: NA; CDR3aa: CASRAGPPSGNTIYF
v_gene: TRBV6-5; j_gene: TRBJ2-7; d_gene: NA; CDR3aa: CASSPTLSYEQYF
v_gene: TRBV19; j_gene: TRBJ1-1; d_gene: NA; CDR3aa: CASSIGTRNTEAFF
v_gene: TRBV2; j_gene: TRBJ1-2; d_gene: NA; CDR3aa: CASTPKYGYTF
v_gene: TRBV27; j_gene: TRBJ1-6; d_gene: TRBD1; CDR3aa: CASSPIQGVNNSPLHF
v_gene: TRBV18; j_gene: TRBJ1-3; d_gene: NA; CDR3aa: CASSLDYDRYSGNTIYF
v_gene: TRBV7-9; j_gene: TRBJ2-2; d_gene: TRBD1; CDR3aa: CASSYGTGEYTGELFF
v_gene: TRBV5-6; j_gene: TRBJ2-2; d_gene: TRBD2; CDR3aa: CASSSTGLAGGTGELFF
v_gene: TRBV9; j_gene: TRBJ2-1; d_gene: NA; CDR3aa: CASSVDGENSYNEQFF
v_gene: TRBV2; j_gene: TRBJ2-7; d_gene: TRBD1; CDR3aa: CASSRDSHSYEQYF
v_gene: TRBV30; j_gene: TRBJ2-3; d_gene: TRBD2; CDR3aa: CAWTLAASTDTQYF
v_gene: TRBV4-3; j_gene: NA; d_gene: NA; CDR3aa: CASSQVEGNRYEQYF
v_gene: TRBV30; j_gene: TRBJ1-2; d_gene: NA; CDR3aa: CAWSLSTSAPSYTF
v_gene: TRBV27; j_gene: TRBJ1-6; d_gene: NA; CDR3aa: CASNDGDPYNSPLHF